The entry below describes one TCR beta chain. Its recognized antigen is unknown. Per-base qualities were not stored, and no clone one base away is much larger. This entry comes from a study of blood T cell repertoires in COVID-19 (TCRdb year 2020). At the level of the whole study: Samples covering the acute and convalescent phases of COVID-19 were provided by collaborators in the United States, Italy and Spain. The material from the prospective study consisted of cDNA or gDNA derived from T cells, B-cell-depleted T cells, or PBMCs. The dataset comprised deeply sampled blood TCRbeta repertoires from subjects exposed to, actively infected with, or recovered from COVID-19. The repertoires were released in a freely available public database intended as a resource for research on the immune response to SARS-CoV-2. The samples were drawn from the first 160 participants of the ongoing ImmuneRACE study and from about 1,200 subjects provided by 6 global collaborators. Sample metadata almost always included a de-identified subject ID, COVID-19 status, age in years and sex. Where available, HLA class I and class II types were obtained from metadata supplied by the sample provider rather than from assay-based typing.

Overall study results and their limits: Clinical and demographic metadata were provided uncurated, with the amount varying by source and participant.

Whole blood was collected in K2EDTA tubes by collaborating institutions according to the institutions' own protocols. For TCRbeta analysis, collaborators shipped samples as frozen whole blood, isolated PBMCs, or DNA extracted from either of those sample types. TCRbeta CDR3 regions were amplified from genomic DNA using the immunoSEQ Assay, a bias-controlled multiplex PCR. As for how the authors treated the data: The number of nucleated cells in each sample was estimated by amplification of reference gene primers within the assay. To quantify the absolute abundance of each unique TCRbeta CDR3 rearrangement, sequence reads were collapsed and filtered. For each sample, productive Simpson clonality was calculated as the square root of Simpson's diversity index over productive rearrangements. TCRdb limited this immuneACCESS table to in-frame rearrangements with V and J called. A share of clones is missing; checked studies link under half to unresolved V genes, and the rest is unexplained. V and J calls and clone size are those listed in that table; D and trimming were worked out from the DNA. The sample table contains approximately 100,000 clones; only one count was recorded for around 89% of them. Approximately 1.1% of the sample is taken by the ten largest.

CDR1 and CDR2 were assigned from the germline V gene as SGHVS and FQNEAQ. Clipping removes 7 bases from V and 2 bases from J, with 11 as the unmatched junction base count. Measured from the cysteine to the phenylalanine, the CDR3 is 17 residues long. The sequence is cut down to CDR3 DNA, 51 bases in frame from base 1. Sequenced: peripheral blood. The chain is made from TRBV7-8 and TRBJ2-1, with 10 bases in between that match TRBD2. The TCR was taken from a human donor in a cohort sampled during active COVID-19. The CDR3 loop reads CASTEAGGGAPYNEQFF. The nucleotide sequence reads as follows: TGTGCCAGCACCGAAGCGGGAGGGGGGGCACCCTACAATGAGCAGTTCTTC.